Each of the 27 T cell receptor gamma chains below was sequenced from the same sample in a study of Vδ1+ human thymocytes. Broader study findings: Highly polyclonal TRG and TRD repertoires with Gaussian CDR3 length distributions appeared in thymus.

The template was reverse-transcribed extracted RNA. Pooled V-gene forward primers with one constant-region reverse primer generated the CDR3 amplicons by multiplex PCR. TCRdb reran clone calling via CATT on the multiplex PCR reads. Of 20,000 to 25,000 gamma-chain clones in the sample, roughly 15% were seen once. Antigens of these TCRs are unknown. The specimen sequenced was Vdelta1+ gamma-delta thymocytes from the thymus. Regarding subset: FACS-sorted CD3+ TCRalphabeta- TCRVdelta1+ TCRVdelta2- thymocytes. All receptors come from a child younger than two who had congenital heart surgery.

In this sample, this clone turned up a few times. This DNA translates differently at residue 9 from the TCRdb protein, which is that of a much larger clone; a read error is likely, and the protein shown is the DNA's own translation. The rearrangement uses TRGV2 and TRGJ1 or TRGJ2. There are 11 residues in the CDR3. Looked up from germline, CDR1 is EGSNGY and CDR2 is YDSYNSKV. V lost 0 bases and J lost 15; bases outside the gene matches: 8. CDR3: CATWDGPGRLF. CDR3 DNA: TGTGCCACCTGGGACGGGCCGGGGAGACTCTTT.

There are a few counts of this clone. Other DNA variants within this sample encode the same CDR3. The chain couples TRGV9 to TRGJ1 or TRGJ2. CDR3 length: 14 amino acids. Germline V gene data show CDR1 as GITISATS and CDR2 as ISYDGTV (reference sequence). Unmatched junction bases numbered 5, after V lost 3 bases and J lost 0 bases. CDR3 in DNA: TGTGCCTTGTGGGAGCCCCCGAATTATTATAAGAAACTCTTT. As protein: CALWEPPNYYKKLF.

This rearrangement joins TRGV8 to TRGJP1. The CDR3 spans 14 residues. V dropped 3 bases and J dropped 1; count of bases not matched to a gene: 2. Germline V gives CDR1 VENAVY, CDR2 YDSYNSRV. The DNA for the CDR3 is TGTGCCACCTGGGATGCTACCACTGGTTGGTTCAAGATATTT. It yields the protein CATWDATTGWFKIF.

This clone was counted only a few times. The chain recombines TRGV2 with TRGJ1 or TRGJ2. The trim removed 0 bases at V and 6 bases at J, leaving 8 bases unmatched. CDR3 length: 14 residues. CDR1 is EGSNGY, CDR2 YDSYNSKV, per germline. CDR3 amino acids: CATWDGPGGYKKLF. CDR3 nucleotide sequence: TGTGCCACCTGGGACGGGCCGGGGGGTTATAAGAAACTCTTT.

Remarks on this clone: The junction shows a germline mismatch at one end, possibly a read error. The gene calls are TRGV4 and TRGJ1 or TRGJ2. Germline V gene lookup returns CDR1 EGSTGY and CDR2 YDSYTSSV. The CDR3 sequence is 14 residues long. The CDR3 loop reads CATWDGRGSLALVF. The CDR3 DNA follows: TGTGCCACCTGGGATGGGCGGGGATCCTTGGCGTTGGTCTTT.

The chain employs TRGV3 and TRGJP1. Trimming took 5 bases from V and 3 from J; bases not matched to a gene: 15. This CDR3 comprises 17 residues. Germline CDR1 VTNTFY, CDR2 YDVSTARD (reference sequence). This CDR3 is CATWGASVVATGWFKIF. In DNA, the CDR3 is TGTGCCACCTGGGGGGCATCTGTGGTCGCCACTGGTTGGTTCAAGATATTT.

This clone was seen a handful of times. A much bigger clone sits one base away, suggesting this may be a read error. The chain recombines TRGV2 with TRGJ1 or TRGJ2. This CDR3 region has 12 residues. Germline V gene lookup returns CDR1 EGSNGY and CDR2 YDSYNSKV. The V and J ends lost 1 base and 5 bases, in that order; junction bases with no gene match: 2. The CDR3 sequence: CATWDGDYKKLF. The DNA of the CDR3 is TGTGCCACCTGGGACGGTGATTATAAGAAACTCTTT.

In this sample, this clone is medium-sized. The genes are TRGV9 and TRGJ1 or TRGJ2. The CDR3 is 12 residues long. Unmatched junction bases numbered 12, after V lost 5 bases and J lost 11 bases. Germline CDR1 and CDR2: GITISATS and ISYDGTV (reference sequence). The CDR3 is CALWAPEGEKLF. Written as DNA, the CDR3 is TGTGCCTTGTGGGCCCCTGAGGGAGAGAAACTCTTT.

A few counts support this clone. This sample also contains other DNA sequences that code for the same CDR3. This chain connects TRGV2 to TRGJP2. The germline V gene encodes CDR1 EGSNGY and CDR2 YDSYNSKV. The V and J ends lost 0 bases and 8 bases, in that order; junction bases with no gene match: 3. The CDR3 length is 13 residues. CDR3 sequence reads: CATWDGGDWIKTF. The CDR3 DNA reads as TGTGCCACCTGGGACGGGGGAGATTGGATCAAGACGTTT.

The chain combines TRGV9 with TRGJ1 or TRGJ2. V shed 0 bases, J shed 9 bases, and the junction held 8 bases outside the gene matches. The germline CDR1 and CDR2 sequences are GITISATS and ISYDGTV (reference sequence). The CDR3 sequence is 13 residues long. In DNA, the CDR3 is TGTGCCTTGTGGGAGGTGCAAGGAGCTAAGAAACTCTTT. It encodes CALWEVQGAKKLF.

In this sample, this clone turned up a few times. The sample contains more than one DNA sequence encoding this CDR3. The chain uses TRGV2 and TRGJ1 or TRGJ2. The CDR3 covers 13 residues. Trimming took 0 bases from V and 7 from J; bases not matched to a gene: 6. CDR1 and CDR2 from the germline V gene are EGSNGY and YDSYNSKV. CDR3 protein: CATWDGPKYKKLF. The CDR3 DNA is TGTGCCACCTGGGACGGGCCGAAGTATAAGAAACTCTTT.

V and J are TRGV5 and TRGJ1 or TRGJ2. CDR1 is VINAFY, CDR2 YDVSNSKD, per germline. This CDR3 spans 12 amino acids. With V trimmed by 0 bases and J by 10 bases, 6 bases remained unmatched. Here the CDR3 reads CATWDRRKKKLF. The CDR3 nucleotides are TGTGCCACCTGGGACAGGCGAAAGAAGAAACTCTTT.

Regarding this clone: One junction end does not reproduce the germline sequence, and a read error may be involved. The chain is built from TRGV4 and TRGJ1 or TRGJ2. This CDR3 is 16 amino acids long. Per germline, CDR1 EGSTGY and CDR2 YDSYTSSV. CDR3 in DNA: TGTGCCACCTGGAATGGGAGGGGGCAAATGTATTATAAGAAACTCTTT. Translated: CATWNGRGQMYYKKLF.

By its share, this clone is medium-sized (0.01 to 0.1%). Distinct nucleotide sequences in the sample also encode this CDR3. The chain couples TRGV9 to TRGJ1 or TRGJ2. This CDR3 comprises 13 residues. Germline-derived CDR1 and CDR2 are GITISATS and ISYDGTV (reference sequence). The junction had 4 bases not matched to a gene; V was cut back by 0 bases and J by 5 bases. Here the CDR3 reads CALWEVPNYKKLF. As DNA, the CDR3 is TGTGCCTTGTGGGAGGTGCCGAATTATAAGAAACTCTTT.

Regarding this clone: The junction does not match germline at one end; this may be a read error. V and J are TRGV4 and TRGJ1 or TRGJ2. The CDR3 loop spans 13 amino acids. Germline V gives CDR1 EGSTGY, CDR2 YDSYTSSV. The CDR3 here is CATWNGPQFRKLF. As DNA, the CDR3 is TGTGCCACCTGGAATGGGCCCCAATTTCGGAAACTCTTT.

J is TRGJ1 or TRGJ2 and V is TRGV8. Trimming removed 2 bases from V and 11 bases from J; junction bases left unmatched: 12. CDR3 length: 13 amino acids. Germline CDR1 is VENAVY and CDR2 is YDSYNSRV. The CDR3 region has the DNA TGTGCCACCTGGGATAAGGGACTTGGGGAGAAACTCTTT. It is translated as CATWDKGLGEKLF.

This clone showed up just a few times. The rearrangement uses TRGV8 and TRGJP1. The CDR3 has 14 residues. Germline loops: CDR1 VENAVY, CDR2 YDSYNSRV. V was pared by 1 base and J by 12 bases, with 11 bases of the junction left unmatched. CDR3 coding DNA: TGTGCCACCTGGGATAGTGTACAAAACCGGTTCAAGATATTT. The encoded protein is CATWDSVQNRFKIF.

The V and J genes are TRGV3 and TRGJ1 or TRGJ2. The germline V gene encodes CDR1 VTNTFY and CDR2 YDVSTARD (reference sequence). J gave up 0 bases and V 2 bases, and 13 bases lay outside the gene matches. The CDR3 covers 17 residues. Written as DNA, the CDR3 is TGTGCCACCTGGGACACATATAACCCCTCGAATTATTATAAGAAACTCTTT. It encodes CATWDTYNPSNYYKKLF.

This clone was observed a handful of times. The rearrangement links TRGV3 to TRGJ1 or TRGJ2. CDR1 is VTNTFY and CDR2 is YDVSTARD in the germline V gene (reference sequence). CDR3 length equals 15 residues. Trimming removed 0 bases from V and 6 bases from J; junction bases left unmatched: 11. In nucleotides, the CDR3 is TGTGCCACCTGGGACAGGCGCTCGGGGCGTTATAAGAAACTCTTT. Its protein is CATWDRRSGRYKKLF.

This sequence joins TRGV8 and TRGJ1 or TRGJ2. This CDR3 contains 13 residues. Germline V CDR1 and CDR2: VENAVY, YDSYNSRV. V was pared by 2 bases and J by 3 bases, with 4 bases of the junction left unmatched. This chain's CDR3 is CATWDTVYYKKLF. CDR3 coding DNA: TGTGCCACCTGGGATACGGTTTATTATAAGAAACTCTTT.

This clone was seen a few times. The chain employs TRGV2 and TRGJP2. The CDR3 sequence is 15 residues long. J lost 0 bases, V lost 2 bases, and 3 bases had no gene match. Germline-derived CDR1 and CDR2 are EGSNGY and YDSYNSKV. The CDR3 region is CATWDEDSSDWIKTF. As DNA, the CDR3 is TGTGCCACCTGGGACGAGGATAGTAGTGATTGGATCAAGACGTTT.

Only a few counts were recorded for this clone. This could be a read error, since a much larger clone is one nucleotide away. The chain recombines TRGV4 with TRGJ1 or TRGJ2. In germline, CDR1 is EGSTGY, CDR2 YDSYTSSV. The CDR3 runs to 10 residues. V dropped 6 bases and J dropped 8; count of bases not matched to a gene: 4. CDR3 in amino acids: CATWNNKKLF. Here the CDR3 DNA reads TGTGCCACCTGGAATAATAAGAAACTCTTT.

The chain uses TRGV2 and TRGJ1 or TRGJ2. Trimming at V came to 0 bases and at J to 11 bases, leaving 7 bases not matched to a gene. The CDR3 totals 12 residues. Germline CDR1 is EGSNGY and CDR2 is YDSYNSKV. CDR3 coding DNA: TGTGCCACCTGGGACGGGCGAGAGGAGAAACTCTTT. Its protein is CATWDGREEKLF.

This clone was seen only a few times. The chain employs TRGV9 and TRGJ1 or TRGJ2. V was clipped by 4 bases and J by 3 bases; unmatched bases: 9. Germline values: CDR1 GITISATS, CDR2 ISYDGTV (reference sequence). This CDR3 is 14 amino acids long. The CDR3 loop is CALWDSPFYYKKLF. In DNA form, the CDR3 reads TGTGCCTTGTGGGATTCCCCTTTTTATTATAAGAAACTCTTT.

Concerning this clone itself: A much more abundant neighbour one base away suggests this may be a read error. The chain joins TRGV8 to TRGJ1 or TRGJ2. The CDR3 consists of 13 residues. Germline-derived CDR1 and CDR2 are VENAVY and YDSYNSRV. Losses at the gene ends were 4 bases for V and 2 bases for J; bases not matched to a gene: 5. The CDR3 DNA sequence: TGTGCCACCTGGGAGATGGATTATTATAAGAAACTCTTT. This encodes CATWEMDYYKKLF.

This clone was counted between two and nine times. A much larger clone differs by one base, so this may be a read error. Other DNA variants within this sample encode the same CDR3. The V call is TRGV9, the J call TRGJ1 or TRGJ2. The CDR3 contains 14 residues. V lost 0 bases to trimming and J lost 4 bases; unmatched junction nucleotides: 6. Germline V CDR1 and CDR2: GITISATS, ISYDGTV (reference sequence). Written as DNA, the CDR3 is TGTGCCTTGTGGGAGGTGCGGGAATATTATAAGAAACTCTTT. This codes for CALWEVREYYKKLF.

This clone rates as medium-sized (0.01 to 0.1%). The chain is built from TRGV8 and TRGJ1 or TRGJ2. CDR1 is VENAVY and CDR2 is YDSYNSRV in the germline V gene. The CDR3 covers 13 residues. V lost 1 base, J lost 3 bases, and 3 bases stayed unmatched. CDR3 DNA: TGTGCCACCTGGGATAGCCTTTATTATAAGAAACTCTTT. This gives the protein CATWDSLYYKKLF.